This T cell receptor beta chain is from a study of shared clonotypes between healthy human individuals. The CDR3 spans 14 residues. Trimming took off 8 bases at V and 1 base at J, with 17 bases between the two ends. Germline V lookup: CDR1 GTSNPN, CDR2 SVGIG (reference sequence). Terminally differentiated effector memory CD45RA+ cells were left out of the naive CD8 fraction, which was CD45RO-negative and positively selected for CCR7. TCRdb keeps only in-frame clones here, not all; method: immunoSEQ multiplex PCR. The data contain roughly 1,800,000 clones, approximately 94% of them seen just once; the ten biggest clones take up more than 0.9%.

This chain uses TRBV30 with TRBJ1-2, with D possibly TRBD1 on 6 matching bases. The sequence was collected from a man between 18 and 35 years old in good health. The sample comprised naive CD8+ T cells sorted from blood. The CDR3 spells CARYSGGLNYGYTF. CDR3 nucleotides: TGTGCCCGGTACAGTGGGGGCCTTAACTATGGCTACACCTTC.